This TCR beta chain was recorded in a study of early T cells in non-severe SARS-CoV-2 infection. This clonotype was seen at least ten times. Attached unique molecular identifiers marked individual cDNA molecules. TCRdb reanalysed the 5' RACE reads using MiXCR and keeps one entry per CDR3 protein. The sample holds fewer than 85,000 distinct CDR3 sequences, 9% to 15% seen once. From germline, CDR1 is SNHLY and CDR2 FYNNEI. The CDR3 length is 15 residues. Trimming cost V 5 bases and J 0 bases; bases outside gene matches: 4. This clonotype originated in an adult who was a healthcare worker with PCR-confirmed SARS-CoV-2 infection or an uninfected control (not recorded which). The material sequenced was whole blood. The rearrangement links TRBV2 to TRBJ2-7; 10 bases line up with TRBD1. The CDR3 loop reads CASSSGTGVSYEQYF. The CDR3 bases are TGTGCCAGCAGTTCCGGGACAGGGGTCTCCTACGAGCAGTACTTC.